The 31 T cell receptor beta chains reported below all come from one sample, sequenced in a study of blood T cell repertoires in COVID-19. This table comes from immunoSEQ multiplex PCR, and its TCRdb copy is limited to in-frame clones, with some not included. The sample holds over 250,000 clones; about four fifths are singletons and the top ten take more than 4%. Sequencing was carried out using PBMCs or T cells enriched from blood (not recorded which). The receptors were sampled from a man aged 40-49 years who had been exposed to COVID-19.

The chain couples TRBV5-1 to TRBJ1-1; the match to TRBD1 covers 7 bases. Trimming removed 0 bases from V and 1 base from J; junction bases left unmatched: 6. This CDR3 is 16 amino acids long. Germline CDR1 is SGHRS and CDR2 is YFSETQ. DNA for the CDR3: TGCGCCAGCAGCTTGGGACAGGGTGGTGCGAACACTGAAGCTTTCTTT. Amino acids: CASSLGQGGANTEAFF.

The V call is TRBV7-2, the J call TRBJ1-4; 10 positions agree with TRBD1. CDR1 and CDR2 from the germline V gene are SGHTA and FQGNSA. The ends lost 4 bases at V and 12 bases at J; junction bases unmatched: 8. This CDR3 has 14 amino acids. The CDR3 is CASSYGQGEYELFF. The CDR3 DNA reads TGTGCCAGCAGCTACGGACAGGGGGAGTATGAACTGTTTTTT.

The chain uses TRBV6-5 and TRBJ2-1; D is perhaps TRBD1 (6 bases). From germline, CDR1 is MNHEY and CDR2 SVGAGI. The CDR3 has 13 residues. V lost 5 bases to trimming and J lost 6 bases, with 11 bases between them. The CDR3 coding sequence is TGTGCCAGCAGTAACAGAGGGGGCAATGAGCAGTTCTTC. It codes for CASSNRGGNEQFF.

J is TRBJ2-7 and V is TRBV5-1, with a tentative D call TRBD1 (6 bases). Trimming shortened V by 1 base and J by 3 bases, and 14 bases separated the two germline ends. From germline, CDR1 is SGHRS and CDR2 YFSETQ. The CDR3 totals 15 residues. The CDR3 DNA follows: TGCGCCAGCAGCTTGTCGGCAGGGGCCAACTACGAGCAGTACTTC. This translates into CASSLSAGANYEQYF. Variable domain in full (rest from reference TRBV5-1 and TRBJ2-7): KAGVTQTPRYLIKTRGQQVTLSCSPISGHRSVSWYQQTPGQGLQFLFEYFSETQRNKGNFPGRFSGRQFSNSRSEMNVSTLELGDSALYLCASSLSAGANYEQYFGPGTRLTVT.

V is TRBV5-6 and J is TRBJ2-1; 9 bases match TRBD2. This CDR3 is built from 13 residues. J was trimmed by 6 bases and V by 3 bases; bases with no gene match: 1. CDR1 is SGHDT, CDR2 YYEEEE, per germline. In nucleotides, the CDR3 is TGTGCCAGCAGCTCTAGCGGGGCCAATGAGCAGTTCTTC. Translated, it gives CASSSSGANEQFF.

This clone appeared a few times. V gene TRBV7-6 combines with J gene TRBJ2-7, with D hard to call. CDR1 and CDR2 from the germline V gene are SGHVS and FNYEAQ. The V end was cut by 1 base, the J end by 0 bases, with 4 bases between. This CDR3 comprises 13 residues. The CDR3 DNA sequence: TGTGCCAGCAGCTTAGGACACTCCTACGAGCAGTACTTC. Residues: CASSLGHSYEQYF.

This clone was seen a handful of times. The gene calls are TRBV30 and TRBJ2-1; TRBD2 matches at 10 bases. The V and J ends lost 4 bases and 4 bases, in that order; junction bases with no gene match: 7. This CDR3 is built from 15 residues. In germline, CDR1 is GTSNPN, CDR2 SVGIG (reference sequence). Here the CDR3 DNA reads TGTGCCTGGACGACCGGGACTAGCGAATACAATGAGCAGTTCTTC. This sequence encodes CAWTTGTSEYNEQFF.

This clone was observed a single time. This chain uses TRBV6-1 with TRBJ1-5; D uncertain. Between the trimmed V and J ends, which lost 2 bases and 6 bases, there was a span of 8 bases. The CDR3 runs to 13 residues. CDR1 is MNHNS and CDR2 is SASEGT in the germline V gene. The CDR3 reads CASSEHSGQPQHF. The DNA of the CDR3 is TGTGCCAGCAGTGAACACTCGGGTCAGCCCCAGCATTTT.

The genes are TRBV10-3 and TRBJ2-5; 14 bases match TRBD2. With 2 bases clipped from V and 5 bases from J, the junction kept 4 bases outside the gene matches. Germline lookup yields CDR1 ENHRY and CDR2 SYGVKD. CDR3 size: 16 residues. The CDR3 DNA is TGTGCCATCAGTGAGGGGACTAGCGGGAGAGGGGAGACCCAGTACTTC. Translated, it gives CAISEGTSGRGETQYF.

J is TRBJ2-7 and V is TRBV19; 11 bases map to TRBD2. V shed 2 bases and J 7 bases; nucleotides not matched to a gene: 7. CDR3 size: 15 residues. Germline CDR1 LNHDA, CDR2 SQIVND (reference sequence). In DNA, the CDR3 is TGTGCCAGTAGTATAATACTAGCGGGAGTGTGGGAGCAGTACTTC. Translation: CASSIILAGVWEQYF.

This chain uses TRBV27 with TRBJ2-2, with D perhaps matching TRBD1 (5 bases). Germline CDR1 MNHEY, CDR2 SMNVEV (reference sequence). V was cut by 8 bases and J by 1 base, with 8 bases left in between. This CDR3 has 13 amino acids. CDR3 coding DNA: TGTGCCAGCGCCGACAGGAACACCGGGGAGCTGTTTTTT. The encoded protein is CASADRNTGELFF.

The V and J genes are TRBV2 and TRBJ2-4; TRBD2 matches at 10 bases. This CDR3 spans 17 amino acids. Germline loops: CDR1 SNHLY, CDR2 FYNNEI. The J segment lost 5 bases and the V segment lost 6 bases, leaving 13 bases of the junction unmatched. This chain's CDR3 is CASRPPGLAERQNIQYF. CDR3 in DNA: TGTGCCAGCAGACCCCCTGGACTAGCGGAAAGACAAAACATTCAGTACTTC.

The CDR3 protein is CAWSLSGSIGNEQFF. The CDR3 DNA is TGTGCCTGGAGCCTTAGCGGGAGTATTGGCAATGAGCAGTTCTTC. This sequence joins TRBV30 and TRBJ2-1, with 9 nucleotides matching TRBD2. The CDR3 length is 15 residues. Trimming removed 3 bases from V and 6 bases from J; junction bases left unmatched: 9. Per germline, CDR1 GTSNPN and CDR2 SVGIG (reference sequence).

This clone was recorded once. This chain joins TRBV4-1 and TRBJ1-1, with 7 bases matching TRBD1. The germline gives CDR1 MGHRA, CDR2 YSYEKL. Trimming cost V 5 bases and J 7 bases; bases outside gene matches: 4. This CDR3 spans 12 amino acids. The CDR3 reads CASSFPGGEAFF. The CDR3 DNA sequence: TGCGCCAGCAGCTTCCCAGGGGGTGAAGCTTTCTTT.

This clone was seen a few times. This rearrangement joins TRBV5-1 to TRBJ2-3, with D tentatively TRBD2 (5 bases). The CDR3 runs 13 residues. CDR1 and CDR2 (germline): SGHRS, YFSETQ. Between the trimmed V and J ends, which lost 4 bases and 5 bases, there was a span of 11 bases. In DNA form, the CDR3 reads TGCGCCAGCAGCCCCCGTGAGGGAGATACGCAGTATTTT. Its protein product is CASSPREGDTQYF.

The CDR3 loop reads CAIRSGTFASYNEQFF. CDR3 nucleotide sequence: TGTGCCATTCGTAGCGGGACCTTTGCCTCCTACAATGAGCAGTTCTTC. The rearrangement uses TRBV27 and TRBJ2-1; TRBD2 matches 8 bases. CDR3 length equals 16 residues. Germline CDR1 reads MNHEY; CDR2 reads SMNVEV (reference sequence). V shed 10 bases, J shed 0 bases, and the junction held 11 bases outside the gene matches.

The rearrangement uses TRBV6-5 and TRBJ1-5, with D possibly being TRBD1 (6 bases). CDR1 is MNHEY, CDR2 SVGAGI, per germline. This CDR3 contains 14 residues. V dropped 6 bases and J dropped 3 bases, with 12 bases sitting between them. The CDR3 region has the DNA TGTGCCAGCAGCCTCCGGGACAACAATCAGCCCCAGCATTTT. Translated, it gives CASSLRDNNQPQHF.

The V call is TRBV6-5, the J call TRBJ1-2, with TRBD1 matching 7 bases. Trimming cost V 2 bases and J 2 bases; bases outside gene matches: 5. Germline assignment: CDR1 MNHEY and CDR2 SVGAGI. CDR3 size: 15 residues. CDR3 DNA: TGTGCCAGCAGTTACACTCCGGGACAGAACTATGGCTACACCTTC. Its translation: CASSYTPGQNYGYTF.

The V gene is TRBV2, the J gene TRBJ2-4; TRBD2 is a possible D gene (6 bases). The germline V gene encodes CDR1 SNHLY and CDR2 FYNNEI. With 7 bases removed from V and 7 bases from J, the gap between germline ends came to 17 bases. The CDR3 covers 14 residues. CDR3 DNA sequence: TGTGCCAGCACCCAAAGCCGGGAGCCTAACATTCAGTACTTC. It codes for CASTQSREPNIQYF.

In nucleotides, the CDR3 is TGTGCTAGTGTTCAAAACACTGAAGCTTTCTTT. Its translation: CASVQNTEAFF. V is TRBV12-5 and J is TRBJ1-1; D remains ambiguous. The CDR3 is made up of 11 amino acids. Trimming cost V 7 bases and J 2 bases, with 5 bases left between them. Germline CDR1 is LGHNT and CDR2 is FRNRAP.

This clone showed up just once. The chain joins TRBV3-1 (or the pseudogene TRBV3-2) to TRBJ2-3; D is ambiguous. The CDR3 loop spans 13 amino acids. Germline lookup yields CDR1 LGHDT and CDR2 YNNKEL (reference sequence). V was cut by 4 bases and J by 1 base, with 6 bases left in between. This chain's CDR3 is CASSRLRTDTQYF. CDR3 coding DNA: TGTGCCAGCAGCCGACTGCGCACAGATACGCAGTATTTT.

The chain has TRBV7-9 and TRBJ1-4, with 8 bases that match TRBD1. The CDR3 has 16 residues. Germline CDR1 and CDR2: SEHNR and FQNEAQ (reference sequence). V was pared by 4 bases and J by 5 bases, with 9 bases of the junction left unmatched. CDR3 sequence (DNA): TGTGCCAGCAGCTCTATACTGACAGGGGCGAATGAAAAACTGTTTTTT. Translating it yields CASSSILTGANEKLFF. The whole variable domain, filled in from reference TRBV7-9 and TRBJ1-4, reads DTGVSQNPRHKITKRGQNVTFRCDPISEHNRLYWYRQTLGQGPEFLTYFQNEAQLEKSRLLSDRFSAERPKGSFSTLEIQRTEQGDSAMYLCASSSILTGANEKLFFGSGTQLSVL.

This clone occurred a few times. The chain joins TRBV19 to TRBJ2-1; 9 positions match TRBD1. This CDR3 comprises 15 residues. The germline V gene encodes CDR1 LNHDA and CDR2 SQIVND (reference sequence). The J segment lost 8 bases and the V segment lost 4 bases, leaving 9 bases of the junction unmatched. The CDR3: CASSTGGTGIYEQFF. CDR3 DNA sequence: TGTGCCAGTAGTACCGGGGGGACAGGGATCTATGAGCAGTTCTTC.

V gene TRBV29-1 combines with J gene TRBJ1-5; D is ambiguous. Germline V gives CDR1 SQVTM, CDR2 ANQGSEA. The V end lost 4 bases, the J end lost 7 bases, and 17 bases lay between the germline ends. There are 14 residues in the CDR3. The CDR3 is CSVVLTGSGQPQHF. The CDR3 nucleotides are TGCAGCGTTGTTCTTACGGGATCGGGGCAGCCCCAGCATTTT.

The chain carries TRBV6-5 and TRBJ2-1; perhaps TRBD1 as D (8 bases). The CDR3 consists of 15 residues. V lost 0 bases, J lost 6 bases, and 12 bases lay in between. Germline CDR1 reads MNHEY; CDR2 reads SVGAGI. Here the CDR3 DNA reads TGTGCCAGCAGTTACTCGACAGGGGAGGGCAATGAGCAGTTCTTC. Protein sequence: CASSYSTGEGNEQFF.

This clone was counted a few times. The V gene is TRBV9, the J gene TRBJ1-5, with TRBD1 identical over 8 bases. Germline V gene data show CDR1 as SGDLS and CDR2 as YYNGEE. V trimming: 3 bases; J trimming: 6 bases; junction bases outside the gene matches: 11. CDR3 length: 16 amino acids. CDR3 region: CASSDGIGQGIQPQHF. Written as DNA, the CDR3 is TGTGCCAGCAGCGACGGGATCGGACAGGGTATTCAGCCCCAGCATTTT.

The CDR3 here is CAWGQGYTDTQYF. The CDR3 region has the DNA TGTGCCTGGGGACAGGGATACACAGATACGCAGTATTTT. The chain uses TRBV30 and TRBJ2-3, with 8 bases fitting TRBD1. This CDR3 has 13 amino acids. The junction had 3 bases not matched to a gene; V was cut back by 5 bases and J by 2 bases. Per germline, CDR1 GTSNPN and CDR2 SVGIG (reference sequence).

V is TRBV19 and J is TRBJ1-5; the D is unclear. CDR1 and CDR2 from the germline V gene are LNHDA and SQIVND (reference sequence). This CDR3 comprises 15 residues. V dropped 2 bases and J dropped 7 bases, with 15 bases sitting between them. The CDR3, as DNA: TGTGCCAGTAGTATACCACCAGGATCGAAACAGCCCCAGCATTTT. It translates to CASSIPPGSKQPQHF.

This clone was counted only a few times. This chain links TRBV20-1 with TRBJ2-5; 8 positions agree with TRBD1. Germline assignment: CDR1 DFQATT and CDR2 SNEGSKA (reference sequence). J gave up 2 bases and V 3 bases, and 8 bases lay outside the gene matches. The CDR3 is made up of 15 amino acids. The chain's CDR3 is CSASDRTGFQETQYF. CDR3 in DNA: TGCAGTGCTAGTGACAGGACAGGGTTTCAAGAGACCCAGTACTTC.

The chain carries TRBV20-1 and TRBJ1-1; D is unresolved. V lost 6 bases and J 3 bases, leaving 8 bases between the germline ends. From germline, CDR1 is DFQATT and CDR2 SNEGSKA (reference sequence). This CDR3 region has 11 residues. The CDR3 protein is CSAPEDTEAFF. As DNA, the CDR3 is TGCAGTGCCCCGGAGGACACTGAAGCTTTCTTT.

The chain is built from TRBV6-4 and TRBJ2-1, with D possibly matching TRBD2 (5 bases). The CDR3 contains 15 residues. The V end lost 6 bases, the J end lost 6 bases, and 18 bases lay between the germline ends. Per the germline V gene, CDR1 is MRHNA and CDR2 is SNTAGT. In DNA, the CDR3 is TGTGCCAGCAGACGAATTTACACTAGAATCAATGAGCAGTTCTTC. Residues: CASRRIYTRINEQFF.